There are many counts of the clone carrying this T cell receptor (beta chain). What it recognizes is unknown. This specimen belongs to a study of CD8 T cells in ankylosing spondylitis. General study results and limits: Blood of patients with ankylosing spondylitis appeared to be characterized by a TCR beta motif of about 8 highly homologous variants.

TCRdb reprocessed the 5' RACE reads via MiXCR and lists one record per CDR3 protein. The sample has hundreds of thousands of distinct CDR3 sequences; around 20% are singletons. V lost 8 bases and J 4 bases, leaving 6 bases between the germline ends. Germline lookup yields CDR1 SNHLY and CDR2 FYNNEI. The CDR3 has 11 amino acids. The sequenced sample was blood, either unsorted or a sorted T cell fraction (not recorded which). The origin of this receptor is a male donor with ankylosing spondylitis or in good health (not recorded which). The gene calls are TRBV2 and TRBJ2-1; D is unclear. This CDR3 is CASGPYNEQFF. Written as DNA, the CDR3 is TGTGCCAGCGGACCTTACAATGAGCAGTTCTTC.